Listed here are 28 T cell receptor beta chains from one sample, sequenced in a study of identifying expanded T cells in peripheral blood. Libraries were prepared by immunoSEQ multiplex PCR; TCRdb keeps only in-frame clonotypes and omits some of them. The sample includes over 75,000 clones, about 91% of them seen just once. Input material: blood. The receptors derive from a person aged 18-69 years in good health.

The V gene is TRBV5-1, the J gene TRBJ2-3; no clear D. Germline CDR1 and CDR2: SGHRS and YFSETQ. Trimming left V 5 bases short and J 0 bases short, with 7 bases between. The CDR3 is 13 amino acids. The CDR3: CASRQDSTDTQYF. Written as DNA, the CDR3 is TGCGCCAGCAGGCAGGACAGCACAGATACGCAGTATTTT.

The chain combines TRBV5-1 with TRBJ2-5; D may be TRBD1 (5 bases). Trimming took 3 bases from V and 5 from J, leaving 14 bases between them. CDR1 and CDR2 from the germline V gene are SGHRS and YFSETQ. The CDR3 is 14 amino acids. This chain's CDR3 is CASSYGSPGETQYF. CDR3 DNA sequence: TGCGCCAGCAGCTATGGCAGCCCAGGGGAGACCCAGTACTTC.

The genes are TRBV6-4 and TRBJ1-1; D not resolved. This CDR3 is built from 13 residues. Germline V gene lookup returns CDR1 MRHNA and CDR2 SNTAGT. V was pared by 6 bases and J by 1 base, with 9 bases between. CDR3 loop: CASSLGPNTEAFF. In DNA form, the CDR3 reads TGTGCCAGCAGCCTCGGTCCGAACACTGAAGCTTTCTTT.

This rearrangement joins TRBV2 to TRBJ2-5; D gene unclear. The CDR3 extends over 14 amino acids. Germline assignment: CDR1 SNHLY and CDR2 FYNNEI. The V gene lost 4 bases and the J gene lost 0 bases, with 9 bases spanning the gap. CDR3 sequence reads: CASSVGEYQETQYF. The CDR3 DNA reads TGTGCCAGCAGTGTGGGCGAGTACCAAGAGACCCAGTACTTC. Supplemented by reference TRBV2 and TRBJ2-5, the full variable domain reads EPEVTQTPSHQVTQMGQEVILRCVPISNHLYFYWYRQILGQKVEFLVSFYNNEISEKSEIFDDQFSVERPDGSNFTLKIRSTKLEDSAMYFCASSVGEYQETQYFGPGTRLLVL.

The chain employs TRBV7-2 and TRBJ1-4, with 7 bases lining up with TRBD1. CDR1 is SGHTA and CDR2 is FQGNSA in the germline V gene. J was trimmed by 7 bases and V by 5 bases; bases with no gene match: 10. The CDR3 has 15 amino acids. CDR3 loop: CASSPRTGGGEKLFF. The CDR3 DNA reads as TGTGCCAGCAGCCCTCGGACAGGAGGGGGTGAAAAACTGTTTTTT. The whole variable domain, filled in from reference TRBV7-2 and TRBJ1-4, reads GAGVSQSPSNKVTEKGKDVELRCDPISGHTALYWYRQSLGQGLEFLIYFQGNSAPDKSGLPSDRFSAERTGGSVSTLTIQRTQQEDSAVYLCASSPRTGGGEKLFFGSGTQLSVL.

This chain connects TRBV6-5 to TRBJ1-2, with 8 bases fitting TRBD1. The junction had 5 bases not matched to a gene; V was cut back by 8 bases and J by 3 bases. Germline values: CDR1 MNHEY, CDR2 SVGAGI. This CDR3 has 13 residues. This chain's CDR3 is CASRGQAYYGYTF. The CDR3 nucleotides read TGTGCCAGCCGGGGACAGGCATACTATGGCTACACCTTC.

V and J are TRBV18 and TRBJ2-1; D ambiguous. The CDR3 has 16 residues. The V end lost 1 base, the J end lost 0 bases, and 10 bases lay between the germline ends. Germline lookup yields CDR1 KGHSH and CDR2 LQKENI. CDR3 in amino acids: CASSPRVGNSYNEQFF. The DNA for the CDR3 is TGTGCCAGCTCACCACGGGTCGGAAACTCCTACAATGAGCAGTTCTTC.

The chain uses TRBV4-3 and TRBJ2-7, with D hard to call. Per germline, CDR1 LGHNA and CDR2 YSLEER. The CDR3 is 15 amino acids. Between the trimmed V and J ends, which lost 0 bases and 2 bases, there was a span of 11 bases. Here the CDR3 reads CASSQDLESPYEQYF. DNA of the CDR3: TGCGCCAGCAGCCAAGATCTGGAGTCGCCCTACGAGCAGTACTTC.

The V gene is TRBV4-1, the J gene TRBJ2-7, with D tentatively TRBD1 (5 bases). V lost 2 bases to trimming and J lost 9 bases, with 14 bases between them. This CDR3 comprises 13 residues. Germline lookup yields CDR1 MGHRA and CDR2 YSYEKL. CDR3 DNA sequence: TGCGCCAGCAGCCAAACCACAGGTTCCCGGCAGTACTTC. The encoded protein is CASSQTTGSRQYF.

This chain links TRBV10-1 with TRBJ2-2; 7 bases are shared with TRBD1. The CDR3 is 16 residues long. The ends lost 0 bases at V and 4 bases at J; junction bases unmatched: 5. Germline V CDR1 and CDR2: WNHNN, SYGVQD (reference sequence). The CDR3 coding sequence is TGCGCCAGCAGTGAGTCGAAGGGGGCCGGCACCGGGGAGCTGTTTTTT. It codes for CASSESKGAGTGELFF.

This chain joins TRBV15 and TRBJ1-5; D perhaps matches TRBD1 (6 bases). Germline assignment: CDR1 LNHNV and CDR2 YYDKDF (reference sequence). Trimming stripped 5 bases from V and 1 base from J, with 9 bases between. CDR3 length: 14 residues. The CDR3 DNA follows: TGTGCCACCAGCTCAGACAGGAGCAATCAGCCCCAGCATTTT. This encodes CATSSDRSNQPQHF.

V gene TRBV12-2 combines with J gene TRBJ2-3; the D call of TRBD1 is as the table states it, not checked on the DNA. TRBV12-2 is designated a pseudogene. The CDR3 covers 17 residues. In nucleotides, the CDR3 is TGTGCAAGTCGCTCCCCTAGGGGCAGGGTTCGCACAGATACGCAGTATTTT. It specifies CASRSPRGRVRTDTQYF.

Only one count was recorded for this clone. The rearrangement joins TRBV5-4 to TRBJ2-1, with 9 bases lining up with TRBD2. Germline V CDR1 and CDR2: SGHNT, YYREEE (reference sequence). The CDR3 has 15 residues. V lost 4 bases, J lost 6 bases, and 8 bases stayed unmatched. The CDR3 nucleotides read TGTGCCAGCAGCCAAGTTGGCGGGGGGGCCAATGAGCAGTTCTTC. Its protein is CASSQVGGGANEQFF.

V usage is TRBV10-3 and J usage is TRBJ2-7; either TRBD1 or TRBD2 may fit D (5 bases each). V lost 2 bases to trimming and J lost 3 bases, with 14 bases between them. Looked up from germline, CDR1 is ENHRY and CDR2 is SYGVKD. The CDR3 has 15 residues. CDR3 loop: CAISEEGPALYEQYF. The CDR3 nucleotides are TGTGCCATCAGTGAGGAGGGACCAGCGCTCTACGAGCAGTACTTC.

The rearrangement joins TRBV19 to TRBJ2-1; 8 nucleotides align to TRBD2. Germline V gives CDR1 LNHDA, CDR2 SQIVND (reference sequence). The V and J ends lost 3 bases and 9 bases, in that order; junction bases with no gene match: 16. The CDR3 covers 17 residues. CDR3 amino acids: CASSIQRGKGDLGEQFF. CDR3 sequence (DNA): TGTGCCAGTAGTATCCAGCGGGGGAAGGGGGACCTCGGTGAGCAGTTCTTC. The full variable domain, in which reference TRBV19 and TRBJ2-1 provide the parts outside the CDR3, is DGGITQSPKYLFRKEGQNVTLSCEQNLNHDAMYWYRQDPGQGLRLIYYSQIVNDFQKGDIAEGYSVSREKKESFPLTVTSAQKNPTAFYLCASSIQRGKGDLGEQFFGPGTRLTVL.

DNA for the CDR3: TGTGCCAGCTCACCAGGTCTAGCGGGCCCAAATGAGCAGTTCTTC. This translates into CASSPGLAGPNEQFF. The chain uses TRBV18 and TRBJ2-1; TRBD2 matches at 8 bases. This CDR3 has 15 residues. After removal of 2 bases from V and 7 bases from J, the junction contained 7 bases not matched to a gene. Germline V CDR1 and CDR2: KGHSH, LQKENI.

The CDR3 DNA sequence: TGTGCCAGCAGTTTATCTGCGGGAGGGCCCGCTGAGCAGTTCTTC. Its protein is CASSLSAGGPAEQFF. This sequence joins TRBV27 and TRBJ2-1; 9 bases match TRBD2. The trim removed 0 bases at V and 9 bases at J, leaving 6 bases unmatched. The CDR3 spans 15 residues. Per the germline V gene, CDR1 is MNHEY and CDR2 is SMNVEV (reference sequence).

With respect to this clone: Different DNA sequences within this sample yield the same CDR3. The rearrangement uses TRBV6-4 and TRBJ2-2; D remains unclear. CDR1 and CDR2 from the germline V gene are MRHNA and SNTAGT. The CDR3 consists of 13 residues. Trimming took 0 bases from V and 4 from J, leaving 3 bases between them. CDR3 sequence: CASSDSSTGELFF. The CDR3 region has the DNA TGTGCCAGCAGTGACTCGAGCACCGGGGAGCTGTTTTTT.

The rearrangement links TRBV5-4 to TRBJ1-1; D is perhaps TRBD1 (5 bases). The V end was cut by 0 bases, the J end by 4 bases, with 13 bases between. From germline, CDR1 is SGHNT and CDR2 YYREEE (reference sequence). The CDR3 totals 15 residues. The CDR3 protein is CASSLEQGRVTEAFF. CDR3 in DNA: TGTGCCAGCAGCTTGGAGCAGGGTAGGGTCACTGAAGCTTTCTTT.

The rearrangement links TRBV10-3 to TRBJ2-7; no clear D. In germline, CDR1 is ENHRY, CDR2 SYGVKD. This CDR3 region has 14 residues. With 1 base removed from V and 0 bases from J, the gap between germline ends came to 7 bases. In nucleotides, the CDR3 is TGTGCCATCAGTGAGTTCCGTACCTCCTACGAGCAGTACTTC. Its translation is CAISEFRTSYEQYF.

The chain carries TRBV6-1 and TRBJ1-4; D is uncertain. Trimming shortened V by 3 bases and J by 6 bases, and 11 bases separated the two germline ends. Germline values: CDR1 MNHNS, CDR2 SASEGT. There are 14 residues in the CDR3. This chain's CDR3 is CASSDPVEYEKLFF. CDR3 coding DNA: TGTGCCAGCAGTGACCCTGTGGAGTATGAAAAACTGTTTTTT.

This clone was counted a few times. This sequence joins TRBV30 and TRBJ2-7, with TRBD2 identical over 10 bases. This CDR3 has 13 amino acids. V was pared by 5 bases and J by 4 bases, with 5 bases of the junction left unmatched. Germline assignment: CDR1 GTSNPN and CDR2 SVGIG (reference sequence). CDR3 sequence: CAWGWTSGYEQYF. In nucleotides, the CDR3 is TGTGCCTGGGGTTGGACTAGCGGTTACGAGCAGTACTTC.

In nucleotides, the CDR3 is TGTGCCTGGAGTCAAACGGACGGATACACTGAAGCTTTCTTT. Its protein product is CAWSQTDGYTEAFF. The chain combines TRBV30 with TRBJ1-1, with D uncertain. The CDR3 consists of 14 residues. V dropped 2 bases and J dropped 3 bases, with 13 bases sitting between them. Looked up from germline, CDR1 is GTSNPN and CDR2 is SVGIG (reference sequence).

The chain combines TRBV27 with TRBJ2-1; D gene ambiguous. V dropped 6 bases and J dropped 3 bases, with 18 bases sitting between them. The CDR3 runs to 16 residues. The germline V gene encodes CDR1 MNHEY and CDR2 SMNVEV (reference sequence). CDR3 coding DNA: TGTGCCAGCAGGTACATGGGTGGGGTTTACTACAATGAGCAGTTCTTC. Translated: CASRYMGGVYYNEQFF.

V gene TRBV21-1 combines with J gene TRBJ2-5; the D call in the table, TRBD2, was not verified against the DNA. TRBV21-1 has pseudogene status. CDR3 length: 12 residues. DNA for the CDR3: TGTGCCAGCAGCAAAGGGCGGGAGACCCAGTACTTC. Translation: CASSKGRETQYF.

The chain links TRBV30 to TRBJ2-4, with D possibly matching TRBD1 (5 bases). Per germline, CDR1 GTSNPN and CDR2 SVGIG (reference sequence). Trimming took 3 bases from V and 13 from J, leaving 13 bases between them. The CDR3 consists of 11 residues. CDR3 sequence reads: CAWSRTYQQYF. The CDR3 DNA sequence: TGTGCCTGGAGCCGGACATATCAACAGTACTTC.

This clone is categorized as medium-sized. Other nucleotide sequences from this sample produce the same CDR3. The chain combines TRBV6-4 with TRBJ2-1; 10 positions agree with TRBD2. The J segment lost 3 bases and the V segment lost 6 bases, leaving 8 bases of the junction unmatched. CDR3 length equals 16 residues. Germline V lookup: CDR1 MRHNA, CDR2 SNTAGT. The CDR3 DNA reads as TGTGCCAGCAGCGATTCTACTAGCGGGGACTACAATGAGCAGTTCTTC. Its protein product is CASSDSTSGDYNEQFF.

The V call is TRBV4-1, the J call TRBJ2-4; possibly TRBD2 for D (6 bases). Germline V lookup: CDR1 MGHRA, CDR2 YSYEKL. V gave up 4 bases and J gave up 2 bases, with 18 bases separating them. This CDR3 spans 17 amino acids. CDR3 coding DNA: TGCGCCAGCAGCCGCGGACTCGCCCGGGGGACCAAAAACATTCAGTACTTC. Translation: CASSRGLARGTKNIQYF.